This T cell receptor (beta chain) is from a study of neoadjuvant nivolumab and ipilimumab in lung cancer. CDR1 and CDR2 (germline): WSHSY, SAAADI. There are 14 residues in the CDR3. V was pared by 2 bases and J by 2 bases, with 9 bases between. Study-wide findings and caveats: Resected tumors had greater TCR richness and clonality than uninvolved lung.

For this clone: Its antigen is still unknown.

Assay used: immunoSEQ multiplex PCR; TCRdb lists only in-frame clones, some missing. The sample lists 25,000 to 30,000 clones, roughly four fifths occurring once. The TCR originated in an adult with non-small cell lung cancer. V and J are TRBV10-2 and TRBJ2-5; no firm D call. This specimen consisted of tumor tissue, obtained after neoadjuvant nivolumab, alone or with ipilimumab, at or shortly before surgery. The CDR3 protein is CASSEVTQQETQYF. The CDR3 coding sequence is TGCGCCAGCAGTGAGGTTACTCAACAAGAGACCCAGTACTTC.